This TCR beta chain was recorded in a study of T cell changes during pregnancy in multiple sclerosis. The V end was cut by 1 base, the J end by 3 bases, with 10 bases between. Germline lookup yields CDR1 MGHRA and CDR2 YSYEKL. The CDR3 loop spans 14 amino acids. The data were produced by immunoSEQ multiplex PCR, yet TCRdb's version contains in-frame clones alone and is incomplete. The sample consists of under 130,000 clones, around 91% of them appearing once. This clone was recorded at least ten times. This clonotype was sampled from a female donor with multiple sclerosis, enrolled in a pregnancy study. The material sequenced was peripheral blood, taken after pregnancy. The chain recombines TRBV4-1 with TRBJ2-7, with D hard to call. DNA of the CDR3: TGCGCCAGCAGCCAAGGAGCGTCTTTCTACGAGCAGTACTTC. Translating gives CASSQGASFYEQYF.